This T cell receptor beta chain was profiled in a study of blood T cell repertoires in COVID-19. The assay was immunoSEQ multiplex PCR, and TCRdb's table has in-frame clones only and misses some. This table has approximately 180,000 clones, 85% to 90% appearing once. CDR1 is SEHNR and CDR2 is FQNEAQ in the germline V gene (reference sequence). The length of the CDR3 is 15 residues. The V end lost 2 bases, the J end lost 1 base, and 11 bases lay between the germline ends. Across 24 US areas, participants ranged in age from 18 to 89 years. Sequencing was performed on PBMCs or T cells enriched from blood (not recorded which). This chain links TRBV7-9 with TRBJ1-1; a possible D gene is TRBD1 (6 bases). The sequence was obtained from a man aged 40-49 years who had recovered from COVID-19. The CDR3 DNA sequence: TGTGCCAGCAGCTTATCCCAGGGGCCGAACACTGAAGCTTTCTTT. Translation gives CASSLSQGPNTEAFF.